A single T cell receptor beta chain is shown here with its context. Its antigen remains unidentified. Treatment noted: roughly 11-day PBMC culture with coronavirus spike peptide pools or control peptides (ViraFEST assay). This specimen belongs to a study of vaccination and CD4 T cells after COVID-19. Trimming shortened V by 6 bases and J by 9 bases, and 14 bases separated the two germline ends. This CDR3 has 12 residues. Germline CDR1 and CDR2: MNHNS and SASEGT. Sequenced with the Oncomine TCR Beta short-read assay was DNA taken from cultured CD4+ T cells. TCRdb fed the PCR reads into MiXCR, producing one record per CDR3 protein. The sample has about 13,000 distinct CDR3 sequences; roughly 39% are singletons.

The sequencing input was CD4+ T cells from blood, cultured in vitro. The TCR sequence derives from a human donor who had recovered from COVID-19. The V gene is TRBV6-1, the J gene TRBJ1-2, with D unclear. The CDR3 region has the DNA TGTGCCAGCAGCATCGAAGGTTACAGCTACACCTTC. Amino acid sequence: CASSIEGYSYTF.